This TCR beta chain derives from a study of blood T cell repertoires in COVID-19. The germline V gene has CDR1 LGHDT and CDR2 YNNKEL (reference sequence). V shed 0 bases and J shed 7 bases, with 12 bases lying between them. The CDR3 totals 15 residues. Assay used: immunoSEQ multiplex PCR; TCRdb lists only in-frame clones, some missing. The sample holds under 450,000 clones; 90% to 95% are singletons and the top ten take about 0.9%. The genes are TRBV3-1 (or the pseudogene TRBV3-2) and TRBJ1-4; D call uncertain. The TCR originated in a middle-aged woman who had been exposed to COVID-19. The sequenced sample consisted of PBMCs or T cells enriched from blood (not recorded which). CDR3 DNA: TGTGCCAGCAGCCAAGATAGCGGGGTTGGTGAAAAACTGTTTTTT. Translating it yields CASSQDSGVGEKLFF.